What follows are 6 T cell receptor beta chains derived from one specimen sequenced in a study of CD8+ T cells in alopecia areata. cDNA prepared by RNA extraction and subsequent reverse transcription served as the template for sequencing. Using immunoSEQ multiplex PCR, the repertoire was profiled, and TCRdb retains in-frame clones only, with some absent. The sample consists of 90,000 to 130,000 clones, approximately 59% of them appearing once. The source material was CD8+ T cells sorted from blood. These receptors were taken from a human donor in good health.

The chain joins TRBV15 to TRBJ2-1, with unresolved D. Germline V lookup: CDR1 LNHNV, CDR2 YYDKDF (reference sequence). The germline V and J ends were trimmed by 4 bases and 4 bases, with 8 bases remaining between them. This CDR3 spans 13 amino acids. The CDR3 coding sequence is TGTGCCACCAGCATGGCCGGTTACAATGAGCAGTTCTTC. This translates into CATSMAGYNEQFF.

The genes are TRBV4-1 and TRBJ2-7; TRBD1 matches 8 bases. Trimming cost V 0 bases and J 4 bases; bases outside gene matches: 11. Germline V gene data show CDR1 as MGHRA and CDR2 as YSYEKL. The CDR3 totals 17 residues. In nucleotides, the CDR3 is TGCGCCAGCAGCCAAGAGGCAGGGGGCGATCCCTGGTACGAGCAGTACTTC. It specifies CASSQEAGGDPWYEQYF.

This chain uses TRBV4-3 with TRBJ2-2, with unresolved D. This CDR3 comprises 16 residues. Germline assignment: CDR1 LGHNA and CDR2 YSLEER. V dropped 1 base and J dropped 4 bases, with 13 bases sitting between them. DNA for the CDR3: TGCGCCAGCAGCCAAGGTCTATCGACCCTCACCGGGGAGCTGTTTTTT. This codes for CASSQGLSTLTGELFF.

This clone has ten or more counts. This chain links TRBV6-1 with TRBJ2-3, with D possibly being TRBD1 (6 bases). The CDR3 covers 15 residues. Trimming cost V 6 bases and J 4 bases, with 17 bases left between them. The V gene's germline CDR1 is MNHNS and CDR2 SASEGT. The CDR3 here is CASSGSGASADTQYF. CDR3 coding DNA: TGTGCCAGCAGCGGGTCAGGGGCGTCGGCAGATACGCAGTATTTT.

This chain links TRBV5-6 with TRBJ1-1; the D is unclear. V lost 7 bases and J lost 0, with 10 bases in between. The CDR3 consists of 13 residues. Germline-derived CDR1 and CDR2 are SGHDT and YYEEEE. DNA of the CDR3: TGTGCCAGCTCGGGCAGCCTGAACACTGAAGCTTTCTTT. Amino acids: CASSGSLNTEAFF.

This clone was counted a single time. This sequence joins TRBV7-9 and TRBJ2-4, with D possibly being TRBD1 (6 bases). Germline assignment: CDR1 SEHNR and CDR2 FQNEAQ (reference sequence). Between the trimmed V and J ends, which lost 5 bases and 2 bases, there was a span of 19 bases. This CDR3 spans 17 amino acids. The CDR3 loop is CASSPNPSGDPKNIQYF. The CDR3 nucleotides read TGTGCCAGCAGCCCTAACCCTTCAGGGGATCCCAAAAACATTCAGTACTTC.